This record concerns one T cell receptor (beta chain) sequence. Trimming cost V 1 base and J 0 bases, with 7 bases left between them. The CDR3 is made up of 15 amino acids. The V gene's germline CDR1 is SEHNR and CDR2 FQNEAQ (reference sequence). The data originate from a study of CD4+ T cells in melanoma. Only in-frame clones appear in the TCRdb table, and some are missing; sequencing was by immunoSEQ multiplex PCR. Seen here are 13,000 or so clones, around 68% observed once, and the top ten hold approximately 20%. The TCR comes from a human donor with melanoma. Sequenced: cells from a culture (not recorded whether cultured in vitro). The chain joins TRBV7-9 to TRBJ2-4; D unresolved. The DNA of the CDR3 is TGTGCCAGCAGCTTAGGAGCAGGAGCCAAAAACATTCAGTACTTC. Residues: CASSLGAGAKNIQYF.